This T cell receptor (beta chain) was found in a study of shared clonotypes between healthy human individuals. Sequencing was at deep level. The table came from immunoSEQ multiplex PCR; TCRdb's copy has only in-frame clones and leaves some out. The data show about 1.5 million clones, with nearly 99% seen just once and 0.4% to 0.45% held by the top ten. As concerns this clone: No antigen is known for it.

Broader study findings: Measured sharing among donors was expected to vary with sequencing depth. Despite large depth, rarefaction showed incomplete sorted-subset sequencing. Sharing across four donors was highest in naive CD4 (roughly 5%) and lowest in memory CD8 (about 0.4%).

The clonotype comes from a man aged 25-45 years in good health. Sequencing input: naive CD4+ T cells sorted from blood. Subset defined: CD45RA+ positively selected.

The CDR3 loop reads CASSPSFGVRETQYF. DNA of the CDR3: TGTGCCAGCAGCCCGAGTTTCGGGGTACGCGAGACCCAGTACTTC. This rearrangement joins TRBV5-8 to TRBJ2-5; D is perhaps TRBD2 (5 bases). The CDR3 runs to 15 residues. Deletions cut 4 bases from V and 5 bases from J, with 18 bases between. Germline loops: CDR1 SGHTS, CDR2 YDEGEE.